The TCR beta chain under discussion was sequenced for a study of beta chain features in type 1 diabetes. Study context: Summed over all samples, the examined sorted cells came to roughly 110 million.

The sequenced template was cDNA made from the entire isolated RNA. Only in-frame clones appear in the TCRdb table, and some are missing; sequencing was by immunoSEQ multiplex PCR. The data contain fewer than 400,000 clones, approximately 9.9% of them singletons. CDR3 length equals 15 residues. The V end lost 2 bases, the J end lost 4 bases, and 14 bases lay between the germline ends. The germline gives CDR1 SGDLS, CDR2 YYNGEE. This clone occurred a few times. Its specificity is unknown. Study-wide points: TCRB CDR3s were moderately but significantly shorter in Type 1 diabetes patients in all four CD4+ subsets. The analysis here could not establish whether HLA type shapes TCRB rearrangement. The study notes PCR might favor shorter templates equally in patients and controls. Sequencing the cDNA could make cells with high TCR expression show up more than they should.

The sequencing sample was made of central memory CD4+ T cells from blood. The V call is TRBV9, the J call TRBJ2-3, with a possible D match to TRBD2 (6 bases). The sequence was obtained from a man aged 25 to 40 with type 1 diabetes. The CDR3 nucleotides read TGTGCCAGCAGCGTGGCAGGGAGGAACGCAGATACGCAGTATTTT. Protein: CASSVAGRNADTQYF.